The 28 T cell receptor beta chains listed next were all sequenced from one sample in a study of PD-1 blockade in classical Hodgkin lymphoma. Assay: immunoSEQ multiplex PCR; the TCRdb copy retains only in-frame clones and omits some. The sample contains 16,000 or so clones, roughly 82% of which appear only once. Each patient's relapse followed autologous stem cell transplantation, and brentuximab vedotin exposure varied. Here the sequenced sample was peripheral blood mononuclear cells (PBMCs), taken before the second cycle of nivolumab. The receptors come from a human donor with classical Hodgkin lymphoma.

The chain has TRBV4-2 and TRBJ1-4; D gene ambiguous. This CDR3 has 12 residues. Germline V gene data show CDR1 as LGHNA and CDR2 as YNFKEQ. Trimming removed 5 bases at V and 8 bases at J, with 9 bases between. Written as DNA, the CDR3 is TGTGCCAGCAGCGAGCTAAGCGAAAAACTGTTTTTT. It encodes CASSELSEKLFF.

This clone was found a few times. The chain combines TRBV28 with TRBJ1-1; D might be TRBD1 (5 bases). The CDR3 has 13 amino acids. Trimming shortened V by 3 bases and J by 4 bases, and 9 bases separated the two germline ends. Per the germline V gene, CDR1 is MDHEN and CDR2 is SYDVKM. The CDR3, as DNA: TGTGCCAGCAGTTTCGGGGCGAGCACTGAAGCTTTCTTT. This gives the protein CASSFGASTEAFF.

The genes are TRBV11-2 and TRBJ1-6; D unresolved. This CDR3 has 14 residues. CDR1 and CDR2 from the germline V gene are SGHAT and FQNNGV. V shed 2 bases and J shed 0 bases, with 2 bases lying between them. The DNA of the CDR3 is TGTGCCAGCAGCTTAAGCTCCTATAATTCACCCCTCCACTTT. Protein product: CASSLSSYNSPLHF.

The chain has TRBV7-6 and TRBJ2-7; D may correspond to TRBD1 or TRBD2 (5 bases each). The CDR3 loop spans 14 amino acids. Trimming removed 0 bases from V and 0 bases from J, with 6 bases in between. Germline V gene lookup returns CDR1 SGHVS and CDR2 FNYEAQ. The DNA of the CDR3 is TGTGCCAGCAGCTTAGCAGGGACCTCCTACGAGCAGTACTTC. It encodes CASSLAGTSYEQYF.

This clone appeared a single time. The V gene is TRBV13, the J gene TRBJ1-6, with D tentatively TRBD1 (5 bases). CDR3 length: 16 residues. CDR1 and CDR2 from the germline V gene are PRHDT and FYEKMQ (reference sequence). Deletions cut 3 bases from V and 9 bases from J, with 18 bases between. CDR3 nucleotides: TGTGCCAGCAGCTTCGGGTCTGGCAGGGTAGCTTCACCCCTCCACTTT. Encoded protein: CASSFGSGRVASPLHF.

This clone was detected only a few times. The chain joins TRBV15 to TRBJ1-5, with no clear D. The CDR3 totals 15 residues. The germline CDR1 and CDR2 sequences are LNHNV and YYDKDF (reference sequence). The V end was cut by 0 bases, the J end by 3 bases, with 9 bases between. The CDR3 reads CATSRDFQANQPQHF. In nucleotides, the CDR3 is TGTGCCACCAGCAGAGATTTCCAGGCCAATCAGCCCCAGCATTTT.

The J gene is TRBJ1-2, the V gene TRBV5-4; no firm D call. The CDR3 extends over 13 amino acids. Trimming stripped 4 bases from V and 0 bases from J, with 7 bases between. Germline V lookup: CDR1 SGHNT, CDR2 YYREEE (reference sequence). CDR3 residues: CASSLGTNYGYTF. The CDR3 DNA follows: TGTGCCAGCAGCCTCGGGACTAACTATGGCTACACCTTC.

There are a few counts of this clone. The chain's CDR3 is CASSIFVTARTNYGYTF. The CDR3 DNA follows: TGTGCCAGTAGTATCTTCGTTACAGCCCGCACTAACTATGGCTACACCTTC. V usage is TRBV19 and J usage is TRBJ1-2; D gene unclear. The CDR3 loop spans 17 amino acids. The V and J ends lost 3 bases and 0 bases respectively, with 17 bases between them. The germline gives CDR1 LNHDA, CDR2 SQIVND (reference sequence).

In its sample, this clone was seen once. The rearrangement joins TRBV19 to TRBJ1-3, with 7 positions matching TRBD1. With 5 bases clipped from V and 6 bases from J, the junction kept 10 bases outside the gene matches. The CDR3 runs to 15 residues. Per the germline V gene, CDR1 is LNHDA and CDR2 is SQIVND (reference sequence). CDR3 sequence: CASSVDGTAPNTIYF. The CDR3 nucleotides read TGTGCCAGTAGTGTCGACGGGACAGCTCCAAACACCATATATTTT.

The chain joins TRBV19 to TRBJ2-3, with a tentative D call TRBD2 (5 bases). This CDR3 is built from 14 residues. V was cut by 3 bases and J by 4 bases, with 11 bases left in between. Per germline, CDR1 LNHDA and CDR2 SQIVND (reference sequence). The CDR3 reads CASSIILASDTQYF. DNA of the CDR3: TGTGCCAGTAGTATTATCCTAGCCTCAGATACGCAGTATTTT. The full variable domain, completed using reference TRBV19 and TRBJ2-3, is DGGITQSPKYLFRKEGQNVTLSCEQNLNHDAMYWYRQDPGQGLRLIYYSQIVNDFQKGDIAEGYSVSREKKESFPLTVTSAQKNPTAFYLCASSIILASDTQYFGPGTRLTVL.

This rearrangement joins TRBV6-5 to TRBJ1-2; D possibly corresponds to TRBD1 (5 bases). V was cut by 7 bases and J by 2 bases, with 14 bases left in between. CDR1 and CDR2 from the germline V gene are MNHEY and SVGAGI. The CDR3 length is 14 residues. CDR3 amino acids: CASTPQGGNYGYTF. DNA for the CDR3: TGTGCCAGCACCCCCCAGGGTGGAAACTATGGCTACACCTTC.

The chain carries TRBV19 and TRBJ2-1; 9 bases line up with TRBD2. J gave up 2 bases and V 4 bases, and 6 bases lay outside the gene matches. The CDR3 contains 16 residues. Germline V gene data show CDR1 as LNHDA and CDR2 as SQIVND (reference sequence). CDR3 sequence: CASSRTSGLTYNEQFF. CDR3 in DNA: TGTGCCAGTAGTAGAACTAGCGGGCTTACCTACAATGAGCAGTTCTTC. Variable domain in full (rest from reference TRBV19 and TRBJ2-1): DGGITQSPKYLFRKEGQNVTLSCEQNLNHDAMYWYRQDPGQGLRLIYYSQIVNDFQKGDIAEGYSVSREKKESFPLTVTSAQKNPTAFYLCASSRTSGLTYNEQFFGPGTRLTVL.

This rearrangement joins TRBV19 to TRBJ1-2; D is unresolved. V lost 4 bases, J lost 4 bases, and 16 bases lay in between. The CDR3 spans 15 residues. CDR1 is LNHDA, CDR2 SQIVND, per germline (reference sequence). In nucleotides, the CDR3 is TGTGCCAGTAGTAGTTCCACAAGCGTCTCCTATGGCTACACCTTC. It codes for CASSSSTSVSYGYTF.

This chain connects TRBV7-2 to TRBJ2-7; no definite D call. This CDR3 is built from 14 residues. V lost 5 bases and J lost 3, with 14 bases in between. Looked up from germline, CDR1 is SGHTA and CDR2 is FQGNSA. CDR3 DNA sequence: TGTGCCAGCAGCATAGAGGTTGGCGGCTACGAGCAGTACTTC. It translates to CASSIEVGGYEQYF.

J is TRBJ1-1 and V is TRBV4-1; D uncertain. Germline loops: CDR1 MGHRA, CDR2 YSYEKL. V lost 0 bases and J 5 bases, leaving 10 bases between the germline ends. There are 14 residues in the CDR3. This CDR3 reads CASSQDPMRTEAFF. As DNA, the CDR3 is TGCGCCAGCAGCCAAGACCCAATGAGAACTGAAGCTTTCTTT.

The CDR3 DNA is TGTGCTAGTGGTCCCGGACAGGGGGGTTTGGAAGAGACCCAGTACTTC. Translation: CASGPGQGGLEETQYF. The gene calls are TRBV12-5 and TRBJ2-5; 10 bases agree with TRBD1. This CDR3 contains 16 residues. The germline V gene has CDR1 LGHNT and CDR2 FRNRAP. V gave up 5 bases and J gave up 3 bases; unmatched junction bases: 9. The full variable domain, completed using reference TRBV12-5 and TRBJ2-5, is DARVTQTPRHKVTEMGQEVTMRCQPILGHNTVFWYRQTMMQGLELLAYFRNRAPLDDSGMPKDRFSAEMPDATLATLKIQPSEPRDSAVYFCASGPGQGGLEETQYFGPGTRLLVL.

The CDR3 protein is CASKKGGEAPRAFF. Written as DNA, the CDR3 is TGTGCCAGCAAAAAAGGGGGGGAGGCCCCTCGCGCTTTCTTT. The chain employs TRBV7-8 and TRBJ1-1; D is possibly TRBD1 (6 bases). V lost 7 bases and J 11 bases, leaving 23 bases between the germline ends. Germline values: CDR1 SGHVS, CDR2 FQNEAQ. CDR3 length: 14 amino acids. The full variable domain, its missing parts supplied by reference TRBV7-8 and TRBJ1-1, is GAGVSQSPRYKVAKRGQDVALRCDPISGHVSLFWYQQALGQGPEFLTYFQNEAQLDKSGLPSDRFFAERPEGSVSTLKIQRTQQEDSAVYLCASKKGGEAPRAFFGQGTRLTVV.

The gene calls are TRBV5-8 and TRBJ1-2; D is unclear. Looked up from germline, CDR1 is SGHTS and CDR2 is YDEGEE. The CDR3 is 12 residues long. V lost 0 bases, J lost 8 bases, and 8 bases lay in between. CDR3 in DNA: TGTGCCAGCAGCTTGGTGGCTAGCGGCTACACCTTC. Its translation: CASSLVASGYTF.

The V and J genes are TRBV4-2 and TRBJ1-2; tentatively, D is TRBD1 (6 bases). This CDR3 is built from 15 residues. Trimming pared 6 bases from V and 3 bases from J, leaving 17 bases between. The germline gives CDR1 LGHNA, CDR2 YNFKEQ. The CDR3 DNA sequence: TGTGCCAGCAGAACCTTGGGGGGCGGCGACTATGGCTACACCTTC. This codes for CASRTLGGGDYGYTF.

The V and J genes are TRBV4-1 and TRBJ2-1; tentative D call: TRBD1 (5 bases). The length of the CDR3 is 15 residues. CDR1 is MGHRA, CDR2 YSYEKL, per germline. V was shortened by 0 bases and J by 6 bases, with 12 bases between the two germline ends. CDR3 sequence (DNA): TGCGCCAGCAGCCAAGAAACCCCGACAGTCAATGAGCAGTTCTTC. This translates into CASSQETPTVNEQFF.

J is TRBJ1-2 and V is TRBV4-1, with no clear D. CDR3 length: 16 amino acids. Trimming shortened V by 5 bases and J by 4 bases, and 20 bases separated the two germline ends. Germline V gene sequence: CDR1 MGHRA, CDR2 YSYEKL. For the CDR3, the DNA is TGCGCCAGCAGCGGAACAAACACATGGGCCTCCTATGGCTACACCTTC. It is translated as CASSGTNTWASYGYTF.

The chain employs TRBV29-1 and TRBJ2-6; D is uncertain. V was trimmed by 1 base and J by 4 bases, leaving 14 bases between them. This CDR3 has 16 residues. Germline lookup yields CDR1 SQVTM and CDR2 ANQGSEA. CDR3 in amino acids: CSVEGGEETGANVLTF. The CDR3 region has the DNA TGCAGCGTTGAAGGAGGTGAGGAAACCGGGGCCAACGTCCTGACTTTC.

The V gene is TRBV28, the J gene TRBJ2-7; D possibly corresponds to TRBD1 (6 bases). The germline CDR1 and CDR2 sequences are MDHEN and SYDVKM. V dropped 4 bases and J dropped 4 bases, with 8 bases sitting between them. The CDR3 is 12 amino acids. CDR3 bases: TGTGCCAGCAGTTCCAGGGGTTACGAGCAGTACTTC. Protein sequence: CASSSRGYEQYF.

The genes are TRBV7-3 and TRBJ2-3, with 15 bases that match TRBD2. The germline gives CDR1 SGHTA, CDR2 FQGTGA. The CDR3 sequence is 18 residues long. With V trimmed by 5 bases and J by 1 base, 7 bases remained unmatched. CDR3 loop: CASSAGTSGGTGTDTQYF. The CDR3 bases are TGTGCCAGCAGCGCCGGGACTAGCGGGGGGACAGGCACAGATACGCAGTATTTT.

V gene TRBV29-1 combines with J gene TRBJ2-1; 7 positions match TRBD2. The germline V gene encodes CDR1 SQVTM and CDR2 ANQGSEA. Trimming took 5 bases from V and 5 from J; bases not matched to a gene: 12. The CDR3 contains 15 residues. Written as DNA, the CDR3 is TGCAGCGTTCCAATGAGAGCGGGGACGAACAATGAGCAGTTCTTC. Translating gives CSVPMRAGTNNEQFF.

The gene calls are TRBV12-5 and TRBJ2-7; D not resolved. Germline CDR1 is LGHNT and CDR2 is FRNRAP. V lost 1 base to trimming and J lost 3 bases, with 4 bases between them. This CDR3 is built from 12 residues. The CDR3 nucleotides are TGTGCTAGTGGTTTGGGAGTCTACGAGCAGTACTTC. It codes for CASGLGVYEQYF.

As DNA, the CDR3 is TGTGCCAGCAGCTTAATGGCAGCCAACACTGAAGCTTTCTTT. It translates to CASSLMAANTEAFF. The genes are TRBV7-3 and TRBJ1-1; D gene uncertain. Trimming cost V 1 base and J 2 bases, with 8 bases left between them. Germline CDR1 and CDR2: SGHTA and FQGTGA. CDR3 length: 14 amino acids.

The chain is built from TRBV7-9 and TRBJ2-1; 7 bases match TRBD2. This CDR3 is 18 amino acids long. Germline CDR1 is SEHNR and CDR2 is FQNEAQ (reference sequence). J was trimmed by 2 bases and V by 6 bases; bases with no gene match: 16. CDR3 residues: CASRLKGAGRETYNEQFF. The CDR3 DNA sequence: TGTGCCAGCAGGTTAAAAGGAGCGGGGCGAGAAACCTACAATGAGCAGTTCTTC.